The clone carrying this TCR beta chain was seen a handful of times. These data come from a study of CD8+ T cells in alopecia areata. Peripheral blood and lesional scalp punch biopsies were taken from alopecia areata patients. Extraction and reverse transcription of RNA yielded cDNA as the sequencing template. Profiling relied on immunoSEQ multiplex PCR, and the TCRdb table lists in-frame clones only, not all of them. The sample shows 250,000 or so clones, 67% of them seen only once. CDR3 size: 14 residues. Germline CDR1 is SGHDT and CDR2 is YYEEEE. Between the trimmed V and J ends, which lost 4 bases and 4 bases, there was a span of 13 bases.

Sequences were derived from CD4+ T cells sorted from blood, sampled at week 0. The V gene is TRBV5-6, the J gene TRBJ2-3; possible D gene TRBD2, 5 bases. The origin of this receptor is a human donor with alopecia areata. This chain's CDR3 is CASSPRGISDTQYF. The CDR3 coding sequence is TGTGCCAGCAGCCCTCGGGGTATTTCAGATACGCAGTATTTT.